Listed below are T cell receptor beta chains from one sample, sequenced in a study of shared clonotypes between healthy human individuals. The data were produced by immunoSEQ multiplex PCR, yet TCRdb's version contains in-frame clones alone and is incomplete. The data contain millions of clones, about 95% of them singletons. Specimen: naive CD8+ T cells sorted from blood. The receptors derive from a man younger than 35 in good health. CDR3s include the opening cysteine and the closing phenylalanine or tryptophan. A D gene is named only where the DNA matches it firmly.

d_gene: TRBD1
j_gene: TRBJ2-7
v_gene: TRBV19
CDR3aa: CASSSGQGSEQYF
CDR3nt: TGTGCCAGTAGTTCGGGACAGGGGAGCGAGCAGTACTTC

d_gene: -
j_gene: TRBJ1-2
v_gene: TRBV4-1
CDR3aa: CASSQDQGPRGYTF
CDR3nt: TGCGCCAGCAGCCAAGATCAGGGACCGCGAGGCTACACCTTC

d_gene: -
j_gene: TRBJ2-5
v_gene: TRBV2
CDR3aa: CASRVLGILGREETQYF
CDR3nt: TGTGCCAGCAGGGTCCTGGGTATTTTAGGGAGAGAGGAGACCCAGTACTTC

d_gene: -
j_gene: TRBJ2-1
v_gene: TRBV6-5
CDR3aa: CASSFRGERDNEQFF
CDR3nt: TGTGCCAGCAGTTTCCGCGGGGAAAGGGACAATGAGCAGTTCTTC

d_gene: TRBD2
j_gene: TRBJ2-1
v_gene: TRBV7-2
CDR3aa: CASSSRSTSGGADEQFF
CDR3nt: TGTGCCAGCAGCTCTCGCTCTACTAGCGGGGGGGCCGATGAGCAGTTCTTC

d_gene: TRBD1
j_gene: TRBJ2-1
v_gene: TRBV4-1
CDR3aa: CASSRLTGGLDNEQFF
CDR3nt: TGCGCCAGCAGCCGACTAACAGGGGGCCTCGACAATGAGCAGTTCTTC

d_gene: -
j_gene: TRBJ1-1
v_gene: TRBV4-1
CDR3aa: CASSQDELGTEAFF
CDR3nt: TGCGCCAGCAGCCAAGATGAGCTGGGCACTGAAGCTTTCTTT

d_gene: TRBD2
j_gene: TRBJ2-5
v_gene: TRBV7-8
CDR3aa: CASSFPSGGPETQYF
CDR3nt: TGTGCCAGCAGCTTTCCTAGCGGGGGACCAGAGACCCAGTACTTC

d_gene: -
j_gene: TRBJ2-3
v_gene: TRBV6-1
CDR3aa: CASSEIGFTDTQYF
CDR3nt: TGTGCCAGCAGTGAGATCGGATTCACAGATACGCAGTATTTT

d_gene: -
j_gene: TRBJ2-5
v_gene: TRBV4-1
CDR3aa: CASSPRVAQETQYF
CDR3nt: TGCGCCAGCAGCCCCAGGGTCGCCCAAGAGACCCAGTACTTC